This T cell receptor beta chain is drawn from a study of T cell responses to AZD1222 COVID-19 vaccine. Whole-study results and caveats: The study found vaccine-associated CD4 TCRs spanning spike, dominant at 160-218 and 743-854. Possibly, clonal diversity was underestimated; donors were largely white British and included more females.

Note on this clone: The antigen is undetermined.

The CDR3 spans 15 residues. V lost 6 bases, J lost 5 bases, and 11 bases stayed unmatched. Germline V gene lookup returns CDR1 MDHEN and CDR2 SYDVKM. Sequencing used immunoSEQ multiplex PCR; TCRdb keeps in-frame clones, though not all of them. The sample holds some 83,000 clones, about nine tenths seen once. This receptor was identified in an adult in good health. This chain links TRBV28 with TRBJ1-1, with 8 bases identical to TRBD1. Source: peripheral blood, taken on day 0 of AZD1222 vaccination. The CDR3 is CASRLGQVVGTEAFF. The CDR3 nucleotides read TGTGCCAGCAGACTGGGACAGGTGGTTGGGACTGAAGCTTTCTTT.